This passage covers 10 T cell receptor beta chains from one sample sequenced in a study of blood T cell repertoires in COVID-19. The repertoire was sequenced with immunoSEQ multiplex PCR; TCRdb's copy has only in-frame clones and lacks some. The data show roughly 260,000 clones, around nine tenths seen once. Sequencing used PBMCs or T cells enriched from blood (not recorded which). The receptors shown here come from a young woman who had recovered from COVID-19.

The chain combines TRBV3-1 (or the pseudogene TRBV3-2) with TRBJ2-1; D is possibly TRBD2 (7 bases). The CDR3 is 18 amino acids. V was trimmed by 1 base and J by 6 bases, leaving 22 bases between them. CDR1 is LGHDT and CDR2 is YNNKEL in the germline V gene (reference sequence). The CDR3 sequence is CASSQARGEGRTRNEQFF. The DNA of the CDR3 is TGTGCCAGCAGCCAAGCTAGGGGGGAGGGCCGGACCCGCAATGAGCAGTTCTTC.

The chain uses TRBV14 and TRBJ2-3; 10 nucleotides align to TRBD2. The junction had 7 bases not matched to a gene; V was cut back by 4 bases and J by 0 bases. The CDR3 covers 17 residues. Per germline, CDR1 SGHDN and CDR2 FVKESK. Here the CDR3 reads CASSRLAGFTSTDTQYF. The CDR3 DNA reads TGTGCCAGCAGCCGACTAGCGGGTTTCACTAGCACAGATACGCAGTATTTT.

The table lists this clone with a count of one. Here the CDR3 reads CASSLGGRIAEAFF. CDR3 nucleotides: TGCGCCAGCAGCTTGGGGGGGCGTATCGCTGAAGCTTTCTTT. The rearrangement joins TRBV5-1 to TRBJ1-1, with D perhaps TRBD1 (6 bases). V lost 0 bases, J lost 6 bases, and 12 bases lay in between. The germline CDR1 and CDR2 sequences are SGHRS and YFSETQ. The CDR3 runs 14 residues.

The chain couples TRBV7-8 to TRBJ2-3; TRBD2 matches at 9 bases. The CDR3 consists of 16 residues. Germline lookup yields CDR1 SGHVS and CDR2 FQNEAQ. V was pared by 2 bases and J by 0 bases, with 3 bases of the junction left unmatched. The CDR3 DNA is TGTGCCAGCAGCTTACTAGCGGGGTCCAGCACAGATACGCAGTATTTT. This encodes CASSLLAGSSTDTQYF. The full variable domain, rest sourced from reference TRBV7-8 and TRBJ2-3, is GAGVSQSPRYKVAKRGQDVALRCDPISGHVSLFWYQQALGQGPEFLTYFQNEAQLDKSGLPSDRFFAERPEGSVSTLKIQRTQQEDSAVYLCASSLLAGSSTDTQYFGPGTRLTVL.

The chain has TRBV12-3 or TRBV12-4 and TRBJ1-2; the D is unclear. This CDR3 region has 13 residues. The germline V and J ends were trimmed by 1 base and 3 bases, with 6 bases remaining between them. The CDR3 region is CASSLDDYYGYTF. The CDR3, as DNA: TGTGCCAGCAGTTTAGACGACTACTATGGCTACACCTTC.

V is TRBV5-4 and J is TRBJ2-1; D may be TRBD2 (6 bases). V lost 4 bases and J lost 7, with 12 bases in between. The CDR3 length is 13 residues. Germline V lookup: CDR1 SGHNT, CDR2 YYREEE (reference sequence). CDR3 amino acids: CASSAGPQNEQFF. The CDR3 bases are TGTGCCAGCAGCGCGGGACCCCAGAATGAGCAGTTCTTC.

The CDR3 here is CASSFTGTGGVQPQHF. Written as DNA, the CDR3 is TGTGCCAGCAGCTTTACCGGGACAGGGGGCGTCCAGCCCCAGCATTTT. The V and J genes are TRBV5-6 and TRBJ1-5; 12 positions agree with TRBD1. This CDR3 comprises 16 residues. Trimming at V came to 2 bases and at J to 7 bases, leaving 7 bases not matched to a gene. Per germline, CDR1 SGHDT and CDR2 YYEEEE.

The CDR3 nucleotides read TGCGCCAGCAGCCGGACTAGCGGAGACAGCCCCTACGAGCAGTACTTC. The encoded protein is CASSRTSGDSPYEQYF. V gene TRBV4-1 combines with J gene TRBJ2-7; TRBD2 matches at 10 bases. The junction had 8 bases not matched to a gene; V was cut back by 4 bases and J by 2 bases. The germline gives CDR1 MGHRA, CDR2 YSYEKL. The CDR3 has 16 amino acids.

The chain recombines TRBV5-1 with TRBJ1-6; 8 bases are a match to TRBD1. Germline CDR1 and CDR2: SGHRS and YFSETQ. The CDR3 has 16 amino acids. The junction had 8 bases not matched to a gene; V was cut back by 4 bases and J by 5 bases. CDR3 bases: TGCGCCAGCAGCGCGTCGACAGGGGAAGATAATTCACCCCTCCACTTT. Translation gives CASSASTGEDNSPLHF.

This chain joins TRBV18 and TRBJ1-2, with D tentatively TRBD1 (5 bases). The CDR3 spans 18 residues. Looked up from germline, CDR1 is KGHSH and CDR2 is LQKENI. V lost 2 bases, J lost 2 bases, and 21 bases lay in between. CDR3 region: CASSPSGAFPVRNYGYTF. The CDR3 coding sequence is TGTGCCAGCTCACCATCTGGGGCTTTTCCGGTCCGCAACTATGGCTACACCTTC.